The clone carrying this T cell receptor (beta chain) was found many times. Its antigen is undetermined. This sample was included in a study of Graves' ophthalmopathy and Graves' hyperthyroidism. Orbital computed tomography and thyroid ultrasound, along with TRAb, serum thyroxine and clinical symptoms, underpinned diagnosis. The source of the PBMCs was about 10 ml of fresh peripheral blood. The V gene's germline CDR1 is SGDLS and CDR2 YYNGEE. The CDR3 length is 14 residues. The V gene lost 1 base and the J gene lost 5 bases, with 12 bases spanning the gap. From RNA, the CDR3 regions of TCR beta chains were amplified and sequenced. A first-round RT-PCR used HTBI primers, followed by a second-round multiplex PCR. TCRdb re-called the multiplex PCR reads with MiXCR, one entry per CDR3 protein. Among about 480,000 distinct CDR3 sequences listed, around 15% were seen once. Broader study findings: Appearing in blood as well were most expanded thyroid clonotypes above 0.001 frequency. Prediction of ophthalmopathy progression reached roughly 70% sensitivity and nearly 75% specificity.

Specimen: blood. The chain links TRBV9 to TRBJ2-5; D may correspond to TRBD1 or TRBD2 (5 bases each). The TCR was taken from a woman in her 30s with Graves' ophthalmopathy. CDR3 sequence: CASSVSQGVETQYF. The CDR3 nucleotides are TGTGCCAGCAGCGTAAGTCAGGGAGTGGAGACCCAGTACTTC. Using reference TRBV9 and TRBJ2-5 for the parts outside the CDR3, the full variable domain is DSGVTQTPKHLITATGQRVTLRCSPRSGDLSVYWYQQSLDQGLQFLIQYYNGEERAKGNILERFSAQQFPDLHSELNLSSLELGDSALYFCASSVSQGVETQYFGPGTRLLVL.